The clone carrying this TCR beta chain was recorded only once. Its cognate antigen is unknown. This sample was included in a study of cytomegalovirus exposure and HLA in healthy donors. The V end lost 2 bases, the J end lost 0 bases, and 11 bases lay between the germline ends. Per germline, CDR1 GTSNPN and CDR2 SVGIG (reference sequence). The CDR3 runs to 15 residues. This PCR relied on a set of 60 Vbeta primers and 13 Jbeta primers. Method: immunoSEQ multiplex PCR; TCRdb's copy keeps in-frame clones and lacks some. The top ten clones hold under 2.5% of a sample with some 150,000 clones, around 81% of them seen once. Overall study findings and caveats: A later analysis showed TCR association rates differing by HLA locus, peaking at DRB1 and lowest at HLA-C.

The receptor comes from a woman under 40 in good health and CMV-seropositive. The sequencing sample was made of PBMCs. This sequence joins TRBV30 and TRBJ1-5, with D maybe TRBD1 (6 bases). The CDR3: CAWSIRGTSNQPQHF. The CDR3 coding sequence is TGTGCCTGGAGTATCAGGGGAACTAGCAATCAGCCCCAGCATTTT.